These 10 T cell receptor beta chains originate from one sample sequenced in a study of shared clonotypes between healthy human individuals. The data were produced by immunoSEQ multiplex PCR, yet TCRdb's version contains in-frame clones alone and is incomplete. Of about half a million clones listed, about 85% are singletons. The specimen was PBMCs. The receptors originated from a woman in her thirties or forties in good health. Some clones in this sample may be carry-over from other donors' samples.

This sequence joins TRBV27 and TRBJ1-1; 11 bases agree with TRBD1. V lost 4 bases and J lost 5; bases outside the gene matches: 3. This CDR3 has 14 residues. Germline V CDR1 and CDR2: MNHEY, SMNVEV (reference sequence). The CDR3 DNA sequence: TGTGCCAGCAGTTGGACAGGGGGCTCAACTGAAGCTTTCTTT. Translated: CASSWTGGSTEAFF.

On this clone: A far more abundant clone sits one base away, making this likely a read error. The chain joins TRBV5-1 to TRBJ2-3; 7 bases map to TRBD1. The V gene's germline CDR1 is SGHRS and CDR2 YFSETQ. V trimming: 4 bases; J trimming: 0 bases; junction bases outside the gene matches: 8. There are 16 residues in the CDR3. For the CDR3, the DNA is TGCGCCAGCAGCGTGACAGGGAATACTAGCACAGATACGCAGTATTTT. This sequence encodes CASSVTGNTSTDTQYF.

Comments on this clone: A far larger clone is just one base off, so this is likely a read error. The rearrangement joins TRBV6-1 to TRBJ2-7; the match to TRBD1 covers 9 bases. Germline V gives CDR1 MNHNS, CDR2 SASEGT. V lost 3 bases and J lost 5; bases outside the gene matches: 8. The CDR3 sequence is 15 residues long. CDR3 bases: TGTGCCAGCAGTGAGAGCGGGACAGGGTGTAACGAGCAGTACTTC. Amino acid sequence: CASSESGTGCNEQYF.

The gene calls are TRBV6-5 and TRBJ1-2; D uncertain. Trimming left V 8 bases short and J 4 bases short, with 8 bases between. The CDR3 has 11 amino acids. CDR1 and CDR2 (germline): MNHEY, SVGAGI. CDR3 residues: CASRAGYGYTF. Here the CDR3 DNA reads TGTGCCAGCCGGGCAGGCTATGGCTACACCTTC.

Worth noting for this clone: A far larger clone is off by one base, so a read error is likely. V gene TRBV7-2 combines with J gene TRBJ1-1, with a weak D call TRBD1 (5 bases). V lost 4 bases and J 5 bases, leaving 17 bases between the germline ends. CDR1 is SGHTA, CDR2 FQGNSA, per germline. The CDR3 covers 15 residues. The CDR3 loop reads CASSSTGTWRTEAFF. CDR3 nucleotides: TGTGCCAGCAGCTCGACCGGGACCTGGAGGACTGAAGCTTTCTTT.

The chain carries TRBV5-6 and TRBJ1-3; D not certain. Germline CDR1 and CDR2: SGHDT and YYEEEE. Trimming took off 4 bases at V and 0 bases at J, with 17 bases between the two ends. This CDR3 is 17 amino acids long. This CDR3 is CASSLSGRAPSGNTIYF. In DNA, the CDR3 is TGTGCCAGCAGCCTTTCTGGTCGGGCTCCCTCTGGAAACACCATATATTTT.

The CDR3 is CASSSEGQGAGGYTF. CDR3 in DNA: TGCGCCAGCAGCTCAGAGGGGCAGGGGGCCGGCGGCTACACCTTC. The chain recombines TRBV5-1 with TRBJ1-2; 8 nucleotides align to TRBD1. From germline, CDR1 is SGHRS and CDR2 YFSETQ. The CDR3 is 15 residues long. V lost 3 bases to trimming and J lost 8 bases; unmatched junction nucleotides: 12.

In regard to this clone: A far larger clone is only one base removed, so a read error is likely. The rearrangement uses TRBV29-1 and TRBJ1-2; D remains unclear. CDR3 size: 13 residues. Germline loops: CDR1 SQVTM, CDR2 ANQGSEA. The CDR3 sequence is CRVEDSSVYGYTF. CDR3 sequence (DNA): TGCAGAGTTGAAGATAGCTCCGTCTATGGCTACACCTTC.

The CDR3 region is CASSSSRAPNQPQHF. In nucleotides, the CDR3 is TGTGCCAGCAGTTCGTCAAGGGCCCCCAATCAGCCCCAGCATTTT. The V and J genes are TRBV27 and TRBJ1-5; D is uncertain. The germline V gene has CDR1 MNHEY and CDR2 SMNVEV (reference sequence). The CDR3 is 15 residues long. The ends were cut back, 4 bases at V and 3 bases at J, with 13 bases in the middle.

As regards this clone: With only one base between it and a far larger clone, this is likely a read error. Here the CDR3 reads CAISGTGTTDTRYF. In nucleotides, the CDR3 is TGTGCCATCAGCGGGACAGGGACAACAGATACGCGGTATTTT. The genes are TRBV10-3 and TRBJ2-3, with 9 bases fitting TRBD1. The CDR3 is 14 residues long. From germline, CDR1 is ENHRY and CDR2 SYGVKD.